These 31 T cell receptor beta chains originate from one sample sequenced in a study of cytomegalovirus exposure and HLA in healthy donors. PCR used 60 Vbeta primers and 13 Jbeta primers. The method was immunoSEQ multiplex PCR; TCRdb's version includes in-frame clones alone and lacks a portion of them. The table includes over 120,000 clones, approximately 80% detected once. Sequencing input: PBMCs. The source is a male donor in good health and CMV-seronegative.

The rearrangement joins TRBV18 to TRBJ2-7; TRBD1 agrees at 10 bases. The trim removed 3 bases at V and 4 bases at J, leaving 21 bases unmatched. This CDR3 has 20 residues. CDR1 is KGHSH, CDR2 LQKENI, per germline. The CDR3 protein is CASSPQAGTGDSRREYEQYF. CDR3 bases: TGTGCCAGCTCACCTCAGGCCGGGACAGGGGACTCGAGGAGGGAATACGAGCAGTACTTC.

This rearrangement joins TRBV5-1 to TRBJ2-7, with 7 positions matching TRBD2. In germline, CDR1 is SGHRS, CDR2 YFSETQ. Trimming cost V 4 bases and J 3 bases; bases outside gene matches: 10. CDR3 length: 15 amino acids. CDR3 in amino acids: CASSLQAGVYYEQYF. In DNA form, the CDR3 reads TGCGCCAGCAGCCTTCAGGCGGGGGTATACTACGAGCAGTACTTC. Full variable domain (rest looked up from reference TRBV5-1 and TRBJ2-7): KAGVTQTPRYLIKTRGQQVTLSCSPISGHRSVSWYQQTPGQGLQFLFEYFSETQRNKGNFPGRFSGRQFSNSRSEMNVSTLELGDSALYLCASSLQAGVYYEQYFGPGTRLTVT.

The chain combines TRBV9 with TRBJ2-1, with 11 bases matching TRBD2. Germline V gives CDR1 SGDLS, CDR2 YYNGEE. V dropped 4 bases and J dropped 5; count of bases not matched to a gene: 5. The CDR3 covers 15 residues. The CDR3: CASSTRLAGNNEQFF. The CDR3 coding sequence is TGTGCCAGCAGCACGAGACTAGCGGGGAACAATGAGCAGTTCTTC.

This clone turned up a few times. The CDR3 bases are TGTGCCAGCTCACCACCCACAGGGGGCAGAACAGATACGCAGTATTTT. This encodes CASSPPTGGRTDTQYF. The chain uses TRBV18 and TRBJ2-3; 9 bases match TRBD1. Germline-derived CDR1 and CDR2 are KGHSH and LQKENI. The CDR3 runs 16 residues. V gave up 0 bases and J gave up 3 bases; unmatched junction bases: 4.

Of note for this clone: The identical CDR3 is also encoded by other nucleotide sequences in the sample. J is TRBJ1-4 and V is TRBV6-1; no clear D gene. Germline V gene sequence: CDR1 MNHNS, CDR2 SASEGT. V was shortened by 2 bases and J by 7 bases, with 8 bases between the two germline ends. The CDR3 runs to 13 residues. The CDR3 nucleotides read TGTGCCAGCAGTGAAAAGGGAGGTGAAAAACTGTTTTTT. Encoded protein: CASSEKGGEKLFF.

The CDR3 DNA reads TGTGCCAGTACCCTAGGACAGGCAACTAATGAAAAACTGTTTTTT. Residues: CASTLGQATNEKLFF. The chain employs TRBV19 and TRBJ1-4, with 7 bases matching TRBD1. Germline V gives CDR1 LNHDA, CDR2 SQIVND (reference sequence). The CDR3 totals 15 residues. Trimming took 7 bases from V and 0 from J; bases not matched to a gene: 5. The whole variable domain, filled in from reference TRBV19 and TRBJ1-4, reads DGGITQSPKYLFRKEGQNVTLSCEQNLNHDAMYWYRQDPGQGLRLIYYSQIVNDFQKGDIAEGYSVSREKKESFPLTVTSAQKNPTAFYLCASTLGQATNEKLFFGSGTQLSVL.

The chain employs TRBV5-1 and TRBJ1-1, with 7 bases lining up with TRBD1. Germline V lookup: CDR1 SGHRS, CDR2 YFSETQ. V trimming: 4 bases; J trimming: 3 bases; junction bases outside the gene matches: 9. This CDR3 is 15 amino acids long. The CDR3 nucleotides are TGCGCCAGCAGCCTCAGGACAGGAGGGGACACTGAAGCTTTCTTT. Translated, it gives CASSLRTGGDTEAFF.

This chain uses TRBV5-1 with TRBJ1-3, with D unclear. This CDR3 has 14 amino acids. Trimming left V 4 bases short and J 0 bases short, with 8 bases between. Germline V gene sequence: CDR1 SGHRS, CDR2 YFSETQ. The CDR3 DNA follows: TGCGCCAGCAGCCCACCAGGCTCTGGAAACACCATATATTTT. Translation gives CASSPPGSGNTIYF.

The chain recombines TRBV13 with TRBJ2-1; 10 bases are a match to TRBD2. The CDR3 loop spans 16 amino acids. Germline lookup yields CDR1 PRHDT and CDR2 FYEKMQ (reference sequence). Trimming at V came to 7 bases and at J to 7 bases, leaving 13 bases not matched to a gene. The DNA of the CDR3 is TGTGCCAGCATTACTCAGGGCCTAGCGGGAGTGAATGAGCAGTTCTTC. Translation: CASITQGLAGVNEQFF.

This clone showed up just a few times. Relative to the germline gene, one junction end is altered; a read error may explain this. The chain couples TRBV7-9 to TRBJ2-7; D is possibly TRBD1 (6 bases). The CDR3 length is 13 residues. CDR1 is SEHNR and CDR2 is FQNEAQ in the germline V gene (reference sequence). The CDR3 coding sequence is TGTTCCAGCAGCTTACCAGGGGCTCACGAGCAGTACTTC. Translating gives CSSSLPGAHEQYF.

V and J are TRBV19 and TRBJ1-5, with 9 positions matching TRBD1. Germline loops: CDR1 LNHDA, CDR2 SQIVND (reference sequence). Losses at the gene ends were 8 bases for V and 6 bases for J; bases not matched to a gene: 8. This CDR3 has 14 amino acids. DNA of the CDR3: TGTGCCAGTTCGGACAGGGGTCGAATTCAGCCCCAGCATTTT. This encodes CASSDRGRIQPQHF.

This chain joins TRBV5-1 and TRBJ2-3; D perhaps matches TRBD1 (6 bases). Per germline, CDR1 SGHRS and CDR2 YFSETQ. This CDR3 is 14 amino acids long. V dropped 7 bases and J dropped 0 bases, with 12 bases sitting between them. The CDR3 bases are TGCGCCAGCGGCATGGACAGTAGCACAGATACGCAGTATTTT. This codes for CASGMDSSTDTQYF.

The chain joins TRBV7-2 to TRBJ1-2, with TRBD1 matching over 7 bases. The germline V gene has CDR1 SGHTA and CDR2 FQGNSA. The length of the CDR3 is 18 residues. Trimming took 1 base from V and 4 from J; bases not matched to a gene: 15. CDR3 coding DNA: TGTGCCAGCAGCTTAGAAGCAACAGGGGCAGTCGGGGGCTATGGCTACACCTTC. It codes for CASSLEATGAVGGYGYTF.

This sequence joins TRBV10-3 and TRBJ1-4; 10 nucleotides line up with TRBD1. With V trimmed by 0 bases and J by 7 bases, 5 bases remained unmatched. Germline CDR1 is ENHRY and CDR2 is SYGVKD. The length of the CDR3 is 16 residues. CDR3 DNA sequence: TGTGCCATCAGTGAGTCCAGGGGACAGGGGTTTGAAAAACTGTTTTTT. As protein: CAISESRGQGFEKLFF.

V gene TRBV4-1 combines with J gene TRBJ1-2; tentatively, D is TRBD1 (6 bases). The CDR3 has 12 residues. Per germline, CDR1 MGHRA and CDR2 YSYEKL. The ends were cut back, 6 bases at V and 6 bases at J, with 11 bases in the middle. CDR3 in amino acids: CASSPTGNGYTF. The CDR3 bases are TGCGCCAGCAGTCCTACAGGGAATGGCTACACCTTC.

The chain has TRBV4-3 and TRBJ1-2, with TRBD1 identical over 7 bases. After removal of 5 bases from V and 0 bases from J, the junction contained 6 bases not matched to a gene. This CDR3 is built from 15 residues. The germline V gene has CDR1 LGHNA and CDR2 YSLEER. CDR3 residues: CASSGDRAPNYGYTF. The CDR3 bases are TGCGCCAGCAGCGGAGACAGGGCTCCTAACTATGGCTACACCTTC.

The rearrangement uses TRBV6-5 and TRBJ1-5, with 11 bases fitting TRBD1. CDR1 is MNHEY, CDR2 SVGAGI, per germline. The V and J ends lost 6 bases and 6 bases, in that order; junction bases with no gene match: 1. The CDR3 is 13 residues long. The CDR3 coding sequence is TGTGCCAGCAGAGGGACAGGGGGTCAGCCCCAGCATTTT. Its protein product is CASRGTGGQPQHF.

This chain links TRBV2 with TRBJ2-7, with TRBD2 identical over 11 bases. The CDR3 totals 15 residues. Germline V gene data show CDR1 as SNHLY and CDR2 as FYNNEI. The V segment lost 7 bases and the J segment 5 bases; nucleotides outside the gene matches: 10. In nucleotides, the CDR3 is TGTGCCAGCATTTCGAGACTAGCGGGGCCAAACGAGCAGTACTTC. Translation gives CASISRLAGPNEQYF. The complete variable domain, with remaining parts taken from reference TRBV2 and TRBJ2-7, reads EPEVTQTPSHQVTQMGQEVILRCVPISNHLYFYWYRQILGQKVEFLVSFYNNEISEKSEIFDDQFSVERPDGSNFTLKIRSTKLEDSAMYFCASISRLAGPNEQYFGPGTRLTVT.

The CDR3 DNA follows: TGTGCCAGCAGCTTCCGGGAGTGGCCCTACGAGCAGTACTTC. It translates to CASSFREWPYEQYF. The rearrangement links TRBV7-9 to TRBJ2-7; possible D gene TRBD2, 6 bases. CDR3 length: 14 residues. V dropped 3 bases and J dropped 2 bases, with 11 bases sitting between them. Germline V lookup: CDR1 SEHNR, CDR2 FQNEAQ (reference sequence).

This chain joins TRBV18 and TRBJ1-5; D possibly corresponds to TRBD1 (6 bases). The CDR3 length is 16 residues. V lost 5 bases to trimming and J lost 5 bases, with 19 bases between them. CDR1 is KGHSH, CDR2 LQKENI, per germline. DNA of the CDR3: TGTGCCAGCTCAACCGGGGGGGCCCCGCAGGATCAGCCCCAGCATTTT. The encoded protein is CASSTGGAPQDQPQHF.

The chain uses TRBV5-6 and TRBJ2-5, with D possibly TRBD2 on 5 matching bases. This CDR3 has 14 residues. The V end lost 4 bases, the J end lost 5 bases, and 15 bases lay between the germline ends. Germline V gene lookup returns CDR1 SGHDT and CDR2 YYEEEE. The CDR3 protein is CASSPGLYEETQYF. CDR3 sequence (DNA): TGTGCCAGCAGCCCCGGACTGTATGAGGAGACCCAGTACTTC. The full variable domain, completed using reference TRBV5-6 and TRBJ2-5, is DAGVTQSPTHLIKTRGQQVTLRCSPKSGHDTVSWYQQALGQGPQFIFQYYEEEERQRGNFPDRFSGHQFPNYSSELNVNALLLGDSALYLCASSPGLYEETQYFGPGTRLLVL.

With regard to this clone: Other DNA sequences from this sample encode an identical CDR3 as well. The CDR3 DNA reads TGTGCCAGCAGTTTAAGGGCGGGGGGGGCCTATGGCTACACCTTC. The encoded protein is CASSLRAGGAYGYTF. The V call is TRBV27, the J call TRBJ1-2; a possible D gene is TRBD1 (6 bases). Germline loops: CDR1 MNHEY, CDR2 SMNVEV (reference sequence). V lost 2 bases to trimming and J lost 4 bases, with 14 bases between them. This CDR3 is built from 15 residues.

The chain carries TRBV7-9 and TRBJ1-4, with D possibly being TRBD1 (5 bases). The germline V gene has CDR1 SEHNR and CDR2 FQNEAQ (reference sequence). The CDR3 contains 17 residues. Trimming removed 4 bases at V and 7 bases at J, with 22 bases between. The CDR3, as DNA: TGTGCCAGCAGCTCGCGACGTGACCAGGGCCCAAGTGAAAAACTGTTTTTT. Translated: CASSSRRDQGPSEKLFF.

The chain uses TRBV27 and TRBJ2-3; possible D gene TRBD2, 6 bases. From germline, CDR1 is MNHEY and CDR2 SMNVEV (reference sequence). V lost 4 bases, J lost 0 bases, and 14 bases lay in between. This CDR3 has 16 amino acids. The chain's CDR3 is CASSYQRATSTDTQYF. CDR3 sequence (DNA): TGTGCCAGCAGTTACCAGCGGGCTACTAGCACAGATACGCAGTATTTT.

This chain uses TRBV9 with TRBJ1-4; no reliable D call. Trimming removed 3 bases from V and 8 bases from J, with 14 bases in between. CDR1 is SGDLS, CDR2 YYNGEE, per germline. This CDR3 contains 14 residues. CDR3 DNA: TGTGCCAGCAGCGAGGCCCCGACTAGGGAAAAACTGTTTTTT. Encoded protein: CASSEAPTREKLFF.

The count of this clone is one. The genes are TRBV5-4 and TRBJ2-7; 8 nucleotides match TRBD1. V dropped 1 base and J dropped 6; count of bases not matched to a gene: 6. The CDR3 is made up of 14 amino acids. Germline loops: CDR1 SGHNT, CDR2 YYREEE (reference sequence). DNA of the CDR3: TGTGCCAGCAGCTTGTTCCAGGGGGCGCCCGAGCAGTACTTC. It translates to CASSLFQGAPEQYF.

This clone showed up just once. This rearrangement joins TRBV14 to TRBJ2-7; no clear D. CDR1 is SGHDN, CDR2 FVKESK, per germline. The V end was cut by 2 bases, the J end by 6 bases, with 8 bases between. This CDR3 contains 12 residues. The CDR3 coding sequence is TGTGCCAGCAGCCAACTCCTAGGCGAGCAGTACTTC. It translates to CASSQLLGEQYF.

The chain uses TRBV14 and TRBJ2-4; D might be TRBD2 (7 bases). Germline CDR1 SGHDN, CDR2 FVKESK. This CDR3 comprises 14 residues. Deletions cut 3 bases from V and 7 bases from J, with 13 bases between. This chain's CDR3 is CASSHRGGGNIQYF. The CDR3 DNA sequence: TGTGCCAGCAGCCACCGAGGGGGAGGGAACATTCAGTACTTC.

The chain has TRBV5-4 and TRBJ2-5; D possibly corresponds to TRBD1 (6 bases). Trimming pared 4 bases from V and 6 bases from J, leaving 19 bases between. Germline V gene sequence: CDR1 SGHNT, CDR2 YYREEE (reference sequence). The CDR3 runs 15 residues. CDR3 sequence: CASSTGTPTGQTQYF. The CDR3 nucleotides are TGTGCCAGCAGCACAGGGACCCCGACGGGGCAGACCCAGTACTTC.

The rearrangement uses TRBV5-4 and TRBJ2-7; D perhaps matches TRBD1 (7 bases). V was trimmed by 0 bases and J by 7 bases, leaving 11 bases between them. Germline CDR1 is SGHNT and CDR2 is YYREEE (reference sequence). The CDR3 runs to 13 residues. This chain's CDR3 is CASSLEAGGEQYF. CDR3 coding DNA: TGTGCCAGCAGCTTGGAGGCAGGGGGGGAGCAGTACTTC.

This clone has just one count. This chain joins TRBV4-1 and TRBJ2-1, with TRBD2 matching over 8 bases. Trimming removed 3 bases from V and 8 bases from J; junction bases left unmatched: 12. The CDR3 has 16 residues. The V gene's germline CDR1 is MGHRA and CDR2 YSYEKL. CDR3 sequence: CASSHGRVAGIYEQFF. The CDR3 nucleotides read TGCGCCAGCAGCCACGGTAGGGTAGCGGGAATTTATGAGCAGTTCTTC.